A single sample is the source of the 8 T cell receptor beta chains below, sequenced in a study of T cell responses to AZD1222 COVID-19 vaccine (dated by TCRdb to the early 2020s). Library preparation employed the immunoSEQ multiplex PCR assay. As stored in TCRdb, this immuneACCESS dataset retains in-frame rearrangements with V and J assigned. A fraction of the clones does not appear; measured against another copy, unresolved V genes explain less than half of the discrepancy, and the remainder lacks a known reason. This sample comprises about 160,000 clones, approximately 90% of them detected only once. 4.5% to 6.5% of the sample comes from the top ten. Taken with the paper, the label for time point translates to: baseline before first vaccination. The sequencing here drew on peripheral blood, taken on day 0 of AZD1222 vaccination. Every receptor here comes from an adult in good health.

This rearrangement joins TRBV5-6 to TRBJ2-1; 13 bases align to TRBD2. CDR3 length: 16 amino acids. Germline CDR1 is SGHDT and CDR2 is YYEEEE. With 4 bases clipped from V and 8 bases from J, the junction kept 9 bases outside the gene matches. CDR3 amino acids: CASSPVLAGGPDEQFF. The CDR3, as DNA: TGTGCCAGCAGCCCTGTACTAGCGGGAGGGCCCGATGAGCAGTTCTTC.

CDR3 bases: TGTGCCACCAGTGATTCCGCGGAGGGATCTACTGAAGCTTTCTTT. It is translated as CATSDSAEGSTEAFF. The V gene is TRBV24-1, the J gene TRBJ1-1; D is uncertain. Per germline, CDR1 KGHDR and CDR2 SFDVKD. The V gene lost 2 bases and the J gene lost 5 bases, with 14 bases spanning the gap. CDR3 length: 15 residues.

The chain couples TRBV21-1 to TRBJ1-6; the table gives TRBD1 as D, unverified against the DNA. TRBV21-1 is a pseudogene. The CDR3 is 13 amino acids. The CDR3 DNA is TGTGCCAGCAGCCTTGGCAGCAGGTCACCCCTCCACTTT. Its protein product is CASSLGSRSPLHF.

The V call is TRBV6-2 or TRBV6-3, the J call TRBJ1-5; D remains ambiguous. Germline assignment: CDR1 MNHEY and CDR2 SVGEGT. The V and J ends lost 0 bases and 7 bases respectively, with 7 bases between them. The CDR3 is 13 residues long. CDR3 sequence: CASSYSPAQPQHF. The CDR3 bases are TGTGCCAGCAGTTACTCACCGGCCCAGCCCCAGCATTTT.

CDR3 residues: CASSTGLRTYNEQFF. The CDR3 DNA reads as TGTGCCAGCAGCACGGGCCTTAGGACCTACAATGAGCAGTTCTTC. V is TRBV7-9 and J is TRBJ2-1; D unresolved. CDR3 length: 15 amino acids. Looked up from germline, CDR1 is SEHNR and CDR2 is FQNEAQ (reference sequence). V shed 5 bases and J shed 2 bases, with 13 bases lying between them.

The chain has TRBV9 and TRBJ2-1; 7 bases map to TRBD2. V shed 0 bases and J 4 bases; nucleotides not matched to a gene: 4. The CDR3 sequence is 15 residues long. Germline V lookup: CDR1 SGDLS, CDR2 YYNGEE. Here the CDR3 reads CASSVVSGTYNEQFF. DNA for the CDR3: TGTGCCAGCAGCGTAGTCAGCGGGACTTACAATGAGCAGTTCTTC.

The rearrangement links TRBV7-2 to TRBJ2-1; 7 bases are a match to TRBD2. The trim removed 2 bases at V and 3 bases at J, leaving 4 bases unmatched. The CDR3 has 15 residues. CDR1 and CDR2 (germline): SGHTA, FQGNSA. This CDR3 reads CASSLQRGIYNEQFF. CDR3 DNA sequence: TGTGCCAGCAGCTTACAGCGGGGCATCTACAATGAGCAGTTCTTC. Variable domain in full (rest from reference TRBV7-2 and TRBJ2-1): GAGVSQSPSNKVTEKGKDVELRCDPISGHTALYWYRQSLGQGLEFLIYFQGNSAPDKSGLPSDRFSAERTGGSVSTLTIQRTQQEDSAVYLCASSLQRGIYNEQFFGPGTRLTVL.

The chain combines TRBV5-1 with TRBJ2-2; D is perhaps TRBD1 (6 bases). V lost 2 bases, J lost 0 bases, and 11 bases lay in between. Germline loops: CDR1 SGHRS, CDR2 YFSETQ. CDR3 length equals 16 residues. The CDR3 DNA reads TGCGCCAGCAGCTTCTCCGGGACAACGAACACCGGGGAGCTGTTTTTT. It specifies CASSFSGTTNTGELFF.